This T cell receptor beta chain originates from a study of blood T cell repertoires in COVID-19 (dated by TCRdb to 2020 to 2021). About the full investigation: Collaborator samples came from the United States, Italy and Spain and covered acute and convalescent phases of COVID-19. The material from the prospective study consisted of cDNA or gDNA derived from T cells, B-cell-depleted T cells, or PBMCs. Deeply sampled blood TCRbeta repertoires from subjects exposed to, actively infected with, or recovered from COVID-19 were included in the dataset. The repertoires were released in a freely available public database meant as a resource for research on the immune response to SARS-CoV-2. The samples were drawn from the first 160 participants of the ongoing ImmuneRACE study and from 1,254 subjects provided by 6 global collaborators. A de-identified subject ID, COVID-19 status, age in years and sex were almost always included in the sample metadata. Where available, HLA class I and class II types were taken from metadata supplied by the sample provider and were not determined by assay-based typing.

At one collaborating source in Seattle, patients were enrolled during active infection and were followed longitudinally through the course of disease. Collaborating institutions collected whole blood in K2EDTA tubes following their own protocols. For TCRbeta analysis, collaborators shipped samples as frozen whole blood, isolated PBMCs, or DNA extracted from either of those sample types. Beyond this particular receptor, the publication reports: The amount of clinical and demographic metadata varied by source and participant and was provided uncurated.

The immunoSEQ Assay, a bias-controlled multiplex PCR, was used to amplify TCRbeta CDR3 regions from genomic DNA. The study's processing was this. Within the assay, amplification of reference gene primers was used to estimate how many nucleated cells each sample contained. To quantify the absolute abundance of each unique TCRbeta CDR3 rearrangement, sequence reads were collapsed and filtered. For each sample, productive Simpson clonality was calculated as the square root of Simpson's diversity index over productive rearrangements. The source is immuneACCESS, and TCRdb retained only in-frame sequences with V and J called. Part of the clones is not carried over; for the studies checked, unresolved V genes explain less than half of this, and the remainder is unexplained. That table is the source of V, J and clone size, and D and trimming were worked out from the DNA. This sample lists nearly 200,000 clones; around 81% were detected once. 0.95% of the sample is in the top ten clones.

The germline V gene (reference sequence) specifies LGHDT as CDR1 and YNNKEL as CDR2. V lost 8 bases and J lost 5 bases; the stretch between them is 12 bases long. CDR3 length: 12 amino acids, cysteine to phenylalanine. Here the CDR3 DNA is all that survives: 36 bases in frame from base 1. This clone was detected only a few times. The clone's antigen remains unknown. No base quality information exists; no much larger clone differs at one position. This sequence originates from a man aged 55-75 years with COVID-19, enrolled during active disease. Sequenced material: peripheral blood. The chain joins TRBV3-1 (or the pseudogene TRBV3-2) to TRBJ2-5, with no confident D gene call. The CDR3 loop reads CASYNPGETQYF. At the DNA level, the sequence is TGTGCCAGCTACAACCCTGGTGAGACCCAGTACTTC.